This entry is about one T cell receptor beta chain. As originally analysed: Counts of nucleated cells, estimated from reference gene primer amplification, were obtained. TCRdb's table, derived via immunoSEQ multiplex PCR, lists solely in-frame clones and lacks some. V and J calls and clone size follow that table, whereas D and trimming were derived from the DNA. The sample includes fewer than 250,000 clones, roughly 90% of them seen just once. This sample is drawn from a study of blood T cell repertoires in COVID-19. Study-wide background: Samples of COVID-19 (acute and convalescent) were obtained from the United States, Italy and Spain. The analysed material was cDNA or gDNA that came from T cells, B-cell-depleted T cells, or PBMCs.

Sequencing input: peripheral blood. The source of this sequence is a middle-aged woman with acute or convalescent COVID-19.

The CDR3 DNA reads as TGTGCCAGCAGGCAAACAGGGACGGATCAGCCCCAGCATTTT. As protein: CASRQTGTDQPQHF. V and J are TRBV27 and TRBJ1-5; D is possibly TRBD1 (6 bases). Per the germline V gene, CDR1 is MNHEY and CDR2 is SMNVEV (reference sequence). The CDR3 is made up of 14 amino acids. V was shortened by 6 bases and J by 5 bases, with 14 bases between the two germline ends.